This is a list of T cell receptor beta chains from one sample in a study of CD8 T cells in Susac syndrome. TCRdb processed the immunoSEQ multiplex PCR reads anew with MiXCR; each CDR3 protein has one entry. The sample holds some 130,000 distinct CDR3 sequences; about 95% are singletons and the top ten take more than 0.095%. The material sequenced was CD4+ T cells from PBMCs. The receptor source for this set is a human donor in good health. CDR3s include the opening cysteine and the closing phenylalanine or tryptophan. Each record gives: V gene, D gene, clone size, J gene, CDR3 DNA, CDR3 protein. The D gene is left open where the match is weak. Rows may omit the clone size; those that give it use once, few, many or a size class.

V: TRBV7-2
D: .
size: .
J: TRBJ2-1
DNA: TGTGCCAGCAGCTTACGGCAAAATGAGCAGTTCTTC
CDR3: CASSLRQNEQFF

V: TRBV14
D: TRBD2
size: .
J: TRBJ2-3
DNA: TGTGCCAGCAGCCCTCGGACTAGCGGGTTCGTGACGCAGTATTTT
CDR3: CASSPRTSGFVTQYF

V: TRBV18
D: .
size: .
J: TRBJ1-5
DNA: TGTGCCAGCTCACACGGGGACGGCAATCAGCCCCAGCATTTT
CDR3: CASSHGDGNQPQHF

V: TRBV9
D: TRBD1
size: .
J: TRBJ2-5
DNA: TGTGCCAGCAGCGTCCGGGACAGGATCTACCAAGAGACCCAGTACTTC
CDR3: CASSVRDRIYQETQYF

V: TRBV7-9
D: .
size: .
J: TRBJ1-4
DNA: TGTGCCAGCAGCGCCGACGGACTCGTTCGCGGAAAACTGTTTTTT
CDR3: CASSADGLVRGKLFF

V: TRBV7-2
D: .
size: .
J: TRBJ2-7
DNA: TGTGCCAGCAGCTCGGGGCCACTAAACAGCGAGCAGTACTTC
CDR3: CASSSGPLNSEQYF

V: TRBV5-6
D: TRBD2
size: .
J: TRBJ2-5
DNA: TGTGCCAGCAGCTTGGCCGGTGGGGGGGAAGAGACCCAGTACTTC
CDR3: CASSLAGGGEETQYF

V: TRBV19
D: .
size: .
J: TRBJ1-4
DNA: TGTGCCAGTAGTCTCGGGCTCTCGGGGATTGAAAAACTGTTTTTT
CDR3: CASSLGLSGIEKLFF

V: TRBV12-3/TRBV12-4
D: TRBD1
size: .
J: TRBJ2-5
DNA: TGTGCCAGCACCACCGGGACAGGGGTGGAGACCCAGTACTTC
CDR3: CASTTGTGVETQYF

V: TRBV29-1
D: .
size: .
J: TRBJ2-7
DNA: TGCAGCGTTTACGGGGAAAGGGCCTACGAGCAGTACTTC
CDR3: CSVYGERAYEQYF

V: TRBV5-1
D: .
size: .
J: TRBJ1-2
DNA: TGCGCCAGCAGCTTTGACGGGGTGGAGGGCTACACCTTC
CDR3: CASSFDGVEGYTF

V: TRBV4-1
D: .
size: .
J: TRBJ2-3
DNA: TGCGCCAGCAGCCAAAAATCTAGTAGGGTCCGAGGCGGGGAGCGGGATACGCAGTATTTT
CDR3: CASSQKSSRVRGGERDTQYF

V: TRBV7-9
D: .
size: .
J: TRBJ1-1
DNA: TGTGCCAGCAGCCTCAGCCTTTCTGAAGCTTTCTTT
CDR3: CASSLSLSEAFF

V: TRBV7-9
D: TRBD1
size: once
J: TRBJ2-7
DNA: TGTGCCAGCAGCTTAGCTTTAGGACAGGCCTCCTACGAGCAGTACTTC
CDR3: CASSLALGQASYEQYF

V: TRBV6-5
D: TRBD1
size: .
J: TRBJ2-7
DNA: TGTGCCAGCATCTCCGGGACAGGGCCGTACGAGCAGTACTTC
CDR3: CASISGTGPYEQYF

V: TRBV7-9
D: TRBD2
size: .
J: TRBJ2-7
DNA: TGTGCCAGCAGCTTAGTCCTAGCGGGTGCCAGCTCCTACGAGCAGTACTTC
CDR3: CASSLVLAGASSYEQYF

V: TRBV3-1
D: .
size: .
J: TRBJ1-2
DNA: TGTGCCAGCAGCCCAAACCAGGGGTCAGACTATGGCTACACCTTC
CDR3: CASSPNQGSDYGYTF

V: TRBV18
D: TRBD1
size: .
J: TRBJ1-5
DNA: TGTGCCAGCTCACCAGGGACAGGGGGCCGGCAGCCCCAGCATTTT
CDR3: CASSPGTGGRQPQHF

V: TRBV7-2
D: TRBD1
size: .
J: TRBJ1-5
DNA: TGTGCCAGCAGCTCGACAGGGGTGGGGGGCCAGCCCCAGCATTTT
CDR3: CASSSTGVGGQPQHF

V: TRBV12-3/TRBV12-4
D: .
size: .
J: TRBJ2-4
DNA: TGTGCCAGCAGTTTAGGCGGGAACATTCAGTACTTC
CDR3: CASSLGGNIQYF

V: TRBV7-9
D: .
size: .
J: TRBJ2-5
DNA: TGTGCCAGCAGCTTAGCTACTACGGAGACCCAGTACTTC
CDR3: CASSLATTETQYF

V: TRBV28
D: .
size: once
J: TRBJ2-1
DNA: TGTGCCAGCAGTTCCTACCAAAGCACCTACAATGAGCAGTTCTTC
CDR3: CASSSYQSTYNEQFF

V: TRBV20-1
D: .
size: .
J: TRBJ1-2
DNA: TGCAGTGCTTTGGGGGCGGATGGCTACACCTTC
CDR3: CSALGADGYTF

V: TRBV29-1
D: .
size: .
J: TRBJ2-1
DNA: TGCAGCCTAACCCGGAACACTGGGAGAGATGAGCAGTTCTTC
CDR3: CSLTRNTGRDEQFF

V: TRBV7-2
D: TRBD2
size: .
J: TRBJ2-7
DNA: TGTGCCAGCAGCTTAAGCGGGGGGGCCTACGAGCAGTACTTC
CDR3: CASSLSGGAYEQYF

V: TRBV2
D: .
size: .
J: TRBJ2-1
DNA: TGTGCCAGCAGTGATTACCCCAGCTCCTACAATGAGCAGTTCTTC
CDR3: CASSDYPSSYNEQFF

V: TRBV7-2
D: TRBD2
size: .
J: TRBJ2-1
DNA: TGTGCCAGCAGCTTAGAGCTAGCGGGGTACAATGAGCAGTTCTTC
CDR3: CASSLELAGYNEQFF

V: TRBV7-2
D: TRBD1
size: .
J: TRBJ2-3
DNA: TGTGCCAGCAGTTCTAAACAGGGGGCTGGTGATACGCAGTATTTT
CDR3: CASSSKQGAGDTQYF

V: TRBV2
D: TRBD1
size: .
J: TRBJ2-7
DNA: TGTGCCAGCCAGCCAGGGGGCTCCTACGAGCAGTACTTC
CDR3: CASQPGGSYEQYF

V: TRBV10-3
D: .
size: .
J: TRBJ1-2
DNA: TGTGCCATCGCGACAGGCCTAGACTATGGCTACACCTTC
CDR3: CAIATGLDYGYTF

V: TRBV29-1
D: .
size: .
J: TRBJ2-2
DNA: TGCAGCGTTGAATGGAGTCAGGGGCTGGCCGGGGAGCTGTTTTTT
CDR3: CSVEWSQGLAGELFF

V: TRBV5-6
D: TRBD1
size: .
J: TRBJ1-2
DNA: TGTGCCAGCAGCCCAAGAGGCAGGGGGCTGGCTAACTATGGCTACACCTTC
CDR3: CASSPRGRGLANYGYTF

V: TRBV7-6
D: .
size: .
J: TRBJ2-7
DNA: TGTGCCAGCAGCTTAGGTAGCGGAGCTGTGAGCGAGCAGTACTTC
CDR3: CASSLGSGAVSEQYF

V: TRBV7-9
D: .
size: .
J: TRBJ1-5
DNA: TGTGCCAGCAGCCCCCCCGGGGTCAATCAGCCCCAGCATTTT
CDR3: CASSPPGVNQPQHF

V: TRBV29-1
D: TRBD1
size: .
J: TRBJ2-7
DNA: TGCAGCGTTGAAGGGCAGGGGGACGAGCAGTACTTC
CDR3: CSVEGQGDEQYF

V: TRBV29-1
D: .
size: .
J: TRBJ1-2
DNA: TGCAGCGCCTCGGGGGTCGAGTATGGCTACACCTTC
CDR3: CSASGVEYGYTF

V: TRBV12-3/TRBV12-4
D: .
size: .
J: TRBJ1-1
DNA: TGTGCCAGCAGTTTGACAGGCGTCGCTGAAGCTTTCTTT
CDR3: CASSLTGVAEAFF